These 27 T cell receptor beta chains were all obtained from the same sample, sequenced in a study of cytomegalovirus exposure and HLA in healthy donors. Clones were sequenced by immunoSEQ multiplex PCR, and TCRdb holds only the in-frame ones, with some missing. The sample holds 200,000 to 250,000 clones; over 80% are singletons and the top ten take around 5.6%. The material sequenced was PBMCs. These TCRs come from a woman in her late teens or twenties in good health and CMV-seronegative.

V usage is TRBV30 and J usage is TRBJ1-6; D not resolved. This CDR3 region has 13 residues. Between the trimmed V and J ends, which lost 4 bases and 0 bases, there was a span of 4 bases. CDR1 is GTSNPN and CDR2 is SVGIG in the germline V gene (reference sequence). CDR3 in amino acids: CAWKGSYNSPLHF. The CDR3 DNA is TGTGCCTGGAAAGGCTCCTATAATTCACCCCTCCACTTT.

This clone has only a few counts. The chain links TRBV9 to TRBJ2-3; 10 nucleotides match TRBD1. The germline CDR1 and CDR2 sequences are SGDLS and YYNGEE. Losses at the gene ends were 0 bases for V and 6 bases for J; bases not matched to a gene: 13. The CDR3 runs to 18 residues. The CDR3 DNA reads TGTGCCAGCAGCGTAGAACCCGGACAGGGGGGCCTCGGGGATACGCAGTATTTT. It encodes CASSVEPGQGGLGDTQYF.

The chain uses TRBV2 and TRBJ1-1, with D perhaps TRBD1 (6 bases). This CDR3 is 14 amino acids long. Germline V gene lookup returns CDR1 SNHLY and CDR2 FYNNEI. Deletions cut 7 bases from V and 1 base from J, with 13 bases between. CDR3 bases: TGTGCCAGCACCGTACCGGGACAGAACACTGAAGCTTTCTTT. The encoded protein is CASTVPGQNTEAFF.

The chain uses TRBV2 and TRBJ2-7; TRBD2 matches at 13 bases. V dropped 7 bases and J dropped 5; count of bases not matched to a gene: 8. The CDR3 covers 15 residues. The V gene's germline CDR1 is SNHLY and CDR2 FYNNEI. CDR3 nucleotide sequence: TGTGCCAGCACCGGACTAGCGGGGGAACCGCACGAGCAGTACTTC. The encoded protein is CASTGLAGEPHEQYF. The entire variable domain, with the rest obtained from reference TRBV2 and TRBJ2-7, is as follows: EPEVTQTPSHQVTQMGQEVILRCVPISNHLYFYWYRQILGQKVEFLVSFYNNEISEKSEIFDDQFSVERPDGSNFTLKIRSTKLEDSAMYFCASTGLAGEPHEQYFGPGTRLTVT.

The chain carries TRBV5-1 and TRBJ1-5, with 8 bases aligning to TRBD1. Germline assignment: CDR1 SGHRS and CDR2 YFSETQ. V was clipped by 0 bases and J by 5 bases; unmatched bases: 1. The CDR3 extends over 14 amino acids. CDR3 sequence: CASSLAGGDQPQHF. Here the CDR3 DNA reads TGCGCCAGCAGCTTGGCAGGGGGCGATCAGCCCCAGCATTTT.

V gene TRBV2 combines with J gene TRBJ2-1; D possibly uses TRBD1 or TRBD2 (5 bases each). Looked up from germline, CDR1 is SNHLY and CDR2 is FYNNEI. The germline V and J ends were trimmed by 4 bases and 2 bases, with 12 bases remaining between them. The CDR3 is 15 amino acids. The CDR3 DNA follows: TGTGCCAGCAGTGGAAGGGGCGGGCCCTACAATGAGCAGTTCTTC. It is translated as CASSGRGGPYNEQFF.

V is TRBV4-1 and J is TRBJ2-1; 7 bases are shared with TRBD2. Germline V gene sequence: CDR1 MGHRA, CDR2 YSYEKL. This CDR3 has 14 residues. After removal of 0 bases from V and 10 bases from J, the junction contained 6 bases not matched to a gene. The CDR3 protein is CASSQDFRGDEQFF. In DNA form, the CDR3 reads TGCGCCAGCAGCCAAGATTTCCGGGGGGACGAGCAGTTCTTC.

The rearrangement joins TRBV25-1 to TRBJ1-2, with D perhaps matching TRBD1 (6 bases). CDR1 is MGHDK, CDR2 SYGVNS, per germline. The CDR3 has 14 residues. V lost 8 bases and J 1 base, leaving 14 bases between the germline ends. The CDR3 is CASARSGDNYGYTF. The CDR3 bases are TGTGCCAGCGCCCGATCAGGGGATAACTATGGCTACACCTTC.

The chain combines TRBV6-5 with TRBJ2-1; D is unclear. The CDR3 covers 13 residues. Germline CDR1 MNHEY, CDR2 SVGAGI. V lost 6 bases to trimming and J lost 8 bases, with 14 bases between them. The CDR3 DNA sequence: TGTGCCAGCAGACCCCCCTATCGGGATGAGCAGTTCTTC. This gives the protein CASRPPYRDEQFF.

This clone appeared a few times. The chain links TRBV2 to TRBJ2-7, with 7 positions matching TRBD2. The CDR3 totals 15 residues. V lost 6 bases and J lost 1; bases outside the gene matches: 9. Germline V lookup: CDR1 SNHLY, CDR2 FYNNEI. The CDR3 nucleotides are TGTGCCAGCAGGATGGGACTACCAGATTCCTACGAGCAGTACTTC. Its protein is CASRMGLPDSYEQYF.

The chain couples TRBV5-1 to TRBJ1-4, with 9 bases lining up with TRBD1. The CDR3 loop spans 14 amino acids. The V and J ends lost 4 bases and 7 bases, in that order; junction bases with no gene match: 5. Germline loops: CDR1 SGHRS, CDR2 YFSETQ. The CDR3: CASSPTGGGEKLFF. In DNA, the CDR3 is TGCGCCAGCAGCCCGACAGGGGGGGGTGAAAAACTGTTTTTT.

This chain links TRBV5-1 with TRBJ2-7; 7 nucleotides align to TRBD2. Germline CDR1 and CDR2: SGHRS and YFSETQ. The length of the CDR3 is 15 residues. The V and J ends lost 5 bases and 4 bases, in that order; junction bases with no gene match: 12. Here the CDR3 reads CASSPRGGSVYEQYF. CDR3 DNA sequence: TGCGCCAGCAGTCCGCGAGGCGGGAGTGTTTACGAGCAGTACTTC.

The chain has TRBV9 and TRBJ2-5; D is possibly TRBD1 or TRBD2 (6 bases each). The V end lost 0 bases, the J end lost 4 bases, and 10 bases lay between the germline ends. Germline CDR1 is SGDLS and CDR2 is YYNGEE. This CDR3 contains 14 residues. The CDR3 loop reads CASSVVGGGETQYF. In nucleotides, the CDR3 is TGTGCCAGCAGCGTAGTAGGGGGAGGAGAGACCCAGTACTTC.

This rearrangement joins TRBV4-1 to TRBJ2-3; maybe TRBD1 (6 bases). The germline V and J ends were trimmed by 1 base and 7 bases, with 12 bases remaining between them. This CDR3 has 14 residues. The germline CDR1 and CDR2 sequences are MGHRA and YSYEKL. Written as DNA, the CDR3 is TGCGCCAGCAGCCAAGCCCCCAGGGGAAATACGCAGTATTTT. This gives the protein CASSQAPRGNTQYF.

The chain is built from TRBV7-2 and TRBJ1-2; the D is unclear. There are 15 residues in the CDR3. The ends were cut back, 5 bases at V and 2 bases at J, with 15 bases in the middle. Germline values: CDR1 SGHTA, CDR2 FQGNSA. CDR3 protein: CASSPLLDGNYGYTF. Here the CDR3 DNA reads TGTGCCAGCAGCCCCCTCCTAGACGGAAACTATGGCTACACCTTC. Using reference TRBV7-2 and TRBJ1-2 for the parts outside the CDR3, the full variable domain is GAGVSQSPSNKVTEKGKDVELRCDPISGHTALYWYRQSLGQGLEFLIYFQGNSAPDKSGLPSDRFSAERTGGSVSTLTIQRTQQEDSAVYLCASSPLLDGNYGYTFGSGTRLTVV.

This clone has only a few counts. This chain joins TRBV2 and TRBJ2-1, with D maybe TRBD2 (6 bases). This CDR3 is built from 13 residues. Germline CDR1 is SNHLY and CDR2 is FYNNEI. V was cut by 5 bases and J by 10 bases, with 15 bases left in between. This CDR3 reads CASSRLAPGEQFF. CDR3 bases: TGTGCCAGCAGTAGGCTAGCGCCCGGGGAGCAGTTCTTC.

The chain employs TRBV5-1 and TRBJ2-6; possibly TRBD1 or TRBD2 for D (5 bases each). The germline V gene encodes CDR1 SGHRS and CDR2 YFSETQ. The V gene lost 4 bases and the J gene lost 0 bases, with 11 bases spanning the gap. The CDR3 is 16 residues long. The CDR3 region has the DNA TGCGCCAGCAGCCGGGACGTCTTCTCTGGGGCCAACGTCCTGACTTTC. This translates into CASSRDVFSGANVLTF.

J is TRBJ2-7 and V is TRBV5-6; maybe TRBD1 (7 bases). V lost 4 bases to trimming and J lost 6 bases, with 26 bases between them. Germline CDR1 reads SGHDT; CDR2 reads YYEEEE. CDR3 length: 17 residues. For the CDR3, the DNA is TGTGCCAGCAGCACCCCTCACTACAGGGGAGGAGGAGGCGAGCAGTACTTC. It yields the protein CASSTPHYRGGGGEQYF. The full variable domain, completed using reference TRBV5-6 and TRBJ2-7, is DAGVTQSPTHLIKTRGQQVTLRCSPKSGHDTVSWYQQALGQGPQFIFQYYEEEERQRGNFPDRFSGHQFPNYSSELNVNALLLGDSALYLCASSTPHYRGGGGEQYFGPGTRLTVT.

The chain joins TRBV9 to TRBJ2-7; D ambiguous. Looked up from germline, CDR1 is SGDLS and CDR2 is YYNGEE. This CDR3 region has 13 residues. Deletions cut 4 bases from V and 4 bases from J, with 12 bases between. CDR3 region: CASSSHEAYEQYF. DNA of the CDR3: TGTGCCAGCAGCTCCCACGAGGCATACGAGCAGTACTTC.

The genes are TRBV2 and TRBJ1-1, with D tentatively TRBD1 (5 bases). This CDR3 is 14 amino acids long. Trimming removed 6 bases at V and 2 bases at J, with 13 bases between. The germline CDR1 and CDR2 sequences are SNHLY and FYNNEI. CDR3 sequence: CASRDTRSNTEAFF. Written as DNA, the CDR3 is TGTGCCAGCAGGGACACACGGAGCAACACTGAAGCTTTCTTT.

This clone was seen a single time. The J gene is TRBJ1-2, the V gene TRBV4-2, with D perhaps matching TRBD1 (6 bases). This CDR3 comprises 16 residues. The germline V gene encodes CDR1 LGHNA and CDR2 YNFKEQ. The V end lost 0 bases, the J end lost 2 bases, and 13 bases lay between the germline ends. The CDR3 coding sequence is TGTGCCAGCAGCCAAGAAGAGGCAGGGGTGAACTATGGCTACACCTTC. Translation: CASSQEEAGVNYGYTF.

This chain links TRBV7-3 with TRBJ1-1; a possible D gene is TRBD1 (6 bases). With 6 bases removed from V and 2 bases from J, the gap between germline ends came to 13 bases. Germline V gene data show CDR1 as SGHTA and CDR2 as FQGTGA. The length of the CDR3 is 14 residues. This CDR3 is CASSVQGGNTEAFF. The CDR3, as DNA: TGTGCCAGCAGTGTACAGGGAGGCAACACTGAAGCTTTCTTT.

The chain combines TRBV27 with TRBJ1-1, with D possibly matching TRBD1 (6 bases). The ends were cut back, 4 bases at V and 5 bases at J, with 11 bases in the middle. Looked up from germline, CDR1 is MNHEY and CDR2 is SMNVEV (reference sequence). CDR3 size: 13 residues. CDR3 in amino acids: CASSWGLGTEAFF. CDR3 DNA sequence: TGTGCCAGCAGTTGGGGGCTGGGGACTGAAGCTTTCTTT.

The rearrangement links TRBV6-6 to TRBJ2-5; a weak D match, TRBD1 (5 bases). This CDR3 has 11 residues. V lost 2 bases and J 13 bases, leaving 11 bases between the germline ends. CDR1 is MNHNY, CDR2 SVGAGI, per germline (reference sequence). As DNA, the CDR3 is TGTGCCAGCAGTTACGGGGCTCCTCGGTACTTC. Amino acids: CASSYGAPRYF.

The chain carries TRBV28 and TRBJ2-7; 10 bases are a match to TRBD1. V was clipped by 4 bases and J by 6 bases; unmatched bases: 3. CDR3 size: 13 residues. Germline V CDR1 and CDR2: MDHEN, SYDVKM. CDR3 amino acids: CASSSGQGSEQYF. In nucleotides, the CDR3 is TGTGCCAGCAGTTCGGGACAGGGGAGCGAGCAGTACTTC.

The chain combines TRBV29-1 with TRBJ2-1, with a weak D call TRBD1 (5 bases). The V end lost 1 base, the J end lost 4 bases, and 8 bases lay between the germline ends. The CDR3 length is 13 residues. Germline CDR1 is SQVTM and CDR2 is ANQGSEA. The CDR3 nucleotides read TGCAGCGTTGAAGGGGGCCCTTACAATGAGCAGTTCTTC. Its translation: CSVEGGPYNEQFF.

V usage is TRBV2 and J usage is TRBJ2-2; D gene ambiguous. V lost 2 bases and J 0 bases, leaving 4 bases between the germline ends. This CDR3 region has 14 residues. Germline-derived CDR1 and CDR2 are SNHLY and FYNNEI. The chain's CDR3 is CASSEHANTGELFF. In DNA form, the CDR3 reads TGTGCCAGCAGTGAACACGCGAACACCGGGGAGCTGTTTTTT.